This TCR beta chain was profiled in a study of blood T cell repertoires in COVID-19. Trimming took 1 base from V and 8 from J; bases not matched to a gene: 2. The CDR3 loop spans 13 amino acids. The germline V gene has CDR1 SGHTA and CDR2 FQGNSA. Method: immunoSEQ multiplex PCR; TCRdb's copy keeps in-frame clones and lacks some. Counted here are hundreds of thousands of clones, approximately 85% occurring once; the ten biggest clones make up 0.85% to 1%. This clone was seen a single time. The source of this sequence is a man aged 40-55 years with acute or convalescent COVID-19. This chain joins TRBV7-2 and TRBJ2-1, with 7 bases aligning to TRBD1. Input material: peripheral blood. The CDR3 nucleotides read TGTGCCAGCAGCTTAGACAGGGGTGATGAGCAGTTCTTC. Encoded protein: CASSLDRGDEQFF. The full variable domain, rest sourced from reference TRBV7-2 and TRBJ2-1, is GAGVSQSPSNKVTEKGKDVELRCDPISGHTALYWYRQSLGQGLEFLIYFQGNSAPDKSGLPSDRFSAERTGGSVSTLTIQRTQQEDSAVYLCASSLDRGDEQFFGPGTRLTVL.